This T cell receptor (beta chain) stems from a study of blood T cell repertoires in COVID-19. Note on this clone: At one end the junction does not follow the germline gene, possibly because of a read error.

Sequencing used immunoSEQ multiplex PCR; TCRdb keeps in-frame clones, though not all of them. The sample lists approximately 31,000 clones, about 82% occurring once. Germline V lookup: CDR1 DFQATT, CDR2 SNEGSKA (reference sequence). The CDR3 is 13 amino acids. Sample: peripheral blood. The chain employs TRBV20-1 and TRBJ1-2, with TRBD1 identical over 8 bases. This TCR was sampled from an elderly man with active COVID-19. The chain's CDR3 is CSASLGSTGVGAF. As DNA, the CDR3 is TGCAGTGCTAGTCTGGGGTCGACAGGGGTGGGGGCCTTC.